The T cell receptor beta chain described here comes from a study of neurological immune-mediated disorders. Unsorted libraries were generated from 2 million PBMCs held at -80 degrees C. This clonotype was seen repeatedly, ten times or more. In germline, CDR1 is DFQATT, CDR2 SNEGSKA (reference sequence). The CDR3 length is 13 residues. The V gene lost 3 bases and the J gene lost 4 bases, with 12 bases spanning the gap. In TCRdb, the 5' RACE reads were re-called with MiXCR into one record per CDR3 protein. In the table there are roughly 70,000 distinct CDR3 sequences, roughly 3.9% of which are singletons.

The clonotype comes from a man aged 30 to 45 with multiple sclerosis. The material sequenced was PBMCs. The genes are TRBV20-1 and TRBJ1-1; a weak D match, TRBD1 (5 bases). The CDR3 sequence is CSARGPAITEAFF. As DNA, the CDR3 is TGCAGTGCTAGGGGACCTGCGATCACTGAAGCTTTCTTT.